The 14 T cell receptor beta chains below were found in one sample sequenced in a study of blood T cells in healthy people across ages. The authors ran a second PCR of roughly 6 to 11 cycles using a sample-barcoded 5' primer and a J-beta primer mix. TCRdb reprocessed the 5' RACE reads via MiXCR and lists one record per CDR3 protein. The table has around 800,000 distinct CDR3 sequences, approximately 44% seen once. Sequenced material: blood. The receptors shown here come from a man aged 55 to 69 in good health.

For this clonotype: One end of the junction varies from germline; a read error may be responsible. The J gene is TRBJ1-1, the V gene TRBV15; D uncertain. The CDR3 contains 13 residues. Germline V gene data show CDR1 as LNHNV and CDR2 as YYDKDF (reference sequence). This CDR3 is CATSRDPNTEAFF. The CDR3 DNA follows: TGTGCCACCAGCAGAGATCCGAACACTGAGGCTTTCTTT.

This rearrangement joins TRBV3-1 to TRBJ2-7; D may be TRBD2 (6 bases). CDR1 is LGHDT, CDR2 YNNKEL, per germline (reference sequence). The V and J ends lost 2 bases and 2 bases respectively, with 10 bases between them. This CDR3 has 14 residues. This CDR3 reads CASSQRGAAYEQYF. CDR3 nucleotides: TGTGCCAGCAGCCAACGCGGGGCAGCCTACGAGCAGTACTTC.

J is TRBJ1-4 and V is TRBV3-1; D unclear. Germline CDR1 and CDR2: LGHDT and YNNKEL (reference sequence). V was clipped by 0 bases and J by 10 bases, with 6 bases between them. The CDR3 covers 12 residues. CDR3 DNA sequence: TGTGCCAGCAGCCAAGATATTGGAAAACTGTTTTTT. Encoded protein: CASSQDIGKLFF.

Of note for this clonotype: One end of the junction is discordant with germline, which a read error may explain. This chain links TRBV7-9 with TRBJ1-1; D is undetermined. The CDR3 totals 13 residues. Germline CDR1 is SEHNR and CDR2 is FQNEAQ (reference sequence). CDR3 DNA: TGTGTCAGCAGCTCCTCGGAGTGGACTGAAGCTTTCTTT. Translating gives CVSSSSEWTEAFF. Supplemented by reference TRBV7-9 and TRBJ1-1, the full variable domain reads DTGVSQNPRHKITKRGQNVTFRCDPISEHNRLYWYRQTLGQGPEFLTYFQNEAQLEKSRLLSDRFSAERPKGSFSTLEIQRTEQGDSAMYLCVSSSSEWTEAFFGQGTRLTVV.

The chain recombines TRBV6-2 or TRBV6-3 with TRBJ2-1; D may be TRBD1 or TRBD2 (5 bases each). V was shortened by 5 bases and J by 13 bases, with 18 bases between the two germline ends. CDR3 length: 13 residues. Germline V gene sequence: CDR1 MNHEY, CDR2 SVGEGT. CDR3 residues: CASSRGTDLSQFF. The CDR3 bases are TGTGCCAGCAGTCGTGGGACGGACTTGAGCCAGTTCTTC.

The V and J genes are TRBV11-3 and TRBJ2-5; no reliable D call. Matching the DNA end better, TRBJ2-7 makes the J call doubtful. Germline V CDR1 and CDR2: SGHNT, YENEEA. This CDR3 is built from 14 residues. CDR3 loop: CASSLRTVLDEQYF. In nucleotides, the CDR3 is TGTGCCAGCAGCTTACGGACCGTCCTCGACGAGCAGTACTTC.

Many counts were recorded for this clonotype. The chain's CDR3 is CASSPILRTGADYEQYF. In DNA, the CDR3 is TGCGCCAGCAGCCCCATCTTACGGACAGGCGCCGACTACGAGCAGTACTTC. The V call is TRBV4-1, the J call TRBJ2-7; 7 bases line up with TRBD1. This CDR3 is 17 amino acids long. V lost 4 bases to trimming and J lost 3 bases; unmatched junction nucleotides: 15. From germline, CDR1 is MGHRA and CDR2 YSYEKL.

The chain combines TRBV4-3 with TRBJ2-3; no clear D gene. This CDR3 is 13 amino acids long. Trimming stripped 3 bases from V and 6 bases from J, with 10 bases between. CDR1 LGHNA and CDR2 YSLEER come from the germline V gene. CDR3 loop: CASSQRPLDTQYF. The CDR3 nucleotides read TGCGCCAGCAGCCAGCGACCCCTTGATACGCAGTATTTT.

The chain joins TRBV11-2 to TRBJ2-7, with TRBD1 matching over 7 bases. Germline CDR1 is SGHAT and CDR2 is FQNNGV. Trimming at V came to 5 bases and at J to 6 bases, leaving 10 bases not matched to a gene. The CDR3 covers 14 residues. The CDR3 sequence is CASSPTWTGSEQYF. As DNA, the CDR3 is TGTGCCAGCAGCCCAACATGGACAGGTAGCGAGCAGTACTTC. The full variable domain, its missing parts supplied by reference TRBV11-2 and TRBJ2-7, is EAGVAQSPRYKIIEKRQSVAFWCNPISGHATLYWYQQILGQGPKLLIQFQNNGVVDDSQLPKDRFSAERLKGVDSTLKIQPAKLEDSAVYLCASSPTWTGSEQYFGPGTRLTVT.

The rearrangement links TRBV27 to TRBJ2-1; 8 bases fit TRBD1. With 3 bases clipped from V and 7 bases from J, the junction kept 8 bases outside the gene matches. This CDR3 spans 15 amino acids. Germline V lookup: CDR1 MNHEY, CDR2 SMNVEV (reference sequence). CDR3 loop: CASSLGAGGWNEQFF. The CDR3 DNA reads TGTGCCAGCAGTTTGGGGGCAGGGGGCTGGAATGAGCAGTTCTTC.

This chain links TRBV20-1 with TRBJ1-5; no reliable D call. Per germline, CDR1 DFQATT and CDR2 SNEGSKA (reference sequence). V was clipped by 6 bases and J by 5 bases, with 20 bases between them. This CDR3 region has 15 residues. The CDR3, as DNA: TGCAGTGCCAGGAGCGAGGGTTCGATAGATCAGCCCCAGCATTTT. Amino acid sequence: CSARSEGSIDQPQHF.

The CDR3 loop is CASSRADSSYNSPLHF. In nucleotides, the CDR3 is TGTGCCAGCAGTCGGGCGGATAGCTCCTATAATTCACCCCTCCACTTT. J is TRBJ1-6 and V is TRBV6-5; D is undetermined. Trimming removed 5 bases from V and 0 bases from J, with 11 bases in between. The CDR3 extends over 16 amino acids. Germline values: CDR1 MNHEY, CDR2 SVGAGI.

This clonotype was counted a few times. The V and J genes are TRBV12-3 or TRBV12-4 and TRBJ1-1, with D uncertain. The CDR3 length is 13 residues. The V end lost 4 bases, the J end lost 1 base, and 7 bases lay between the germline ends. The CDR3 DNA sequence: TGTGCCAGCAGTTCTCGCCCGAACACTGAAGCTTTCTTT. Amino acid sequence: CASSSRPNTEAFF.

A few counts support this clonotype. DNA for the CDR3: TGTGCCAGCAGCCCCGAACCCCTCTACTTAGACGAGACCCAGTACTTC. Its translation is CASSPEPLYLDETQYF. V usage is TRBV3-1 and J usage is TRBJ2-5; D not certain. The V gene's germline CDR1 is LGHDT and CDR2 YNNKEL (reference sequence). Trimming pared 4 bases from V and 5 bases from J, leaving 20 bases between. There are 16 residues in the CDR3.